The 5 T cell receptor beta chains below come from one sample, sequenced in a study of Ad26.COV2.S vaccination and SARS-CoV-2 variants. The treatment denotes: roughly 18 received Ad26.COV2.S at low or high dose, single or two shots; five or six received placebo; per-sample allocation not given. The samples were gathered on day 63 after the first injection of vaccine or placebo. Here immunoSEQ multiplex PCR was the method, and the copy in TCRdb shows in-frame clones only, minus some. The sample holds 350,000 to 400,000 clones, 70% to 90% seen once. Material: peripheral blood, obtained in a trial of Ad26.COV2.S vaccine versus placebo. These receptors all stem from a person aged 18-60 years who received the Ad26.COV2.S COVID-19 vaccine or a placebo.

The rearrangement links TRBV27 to TRBJ1-2, with D unclear. CDR1 MNHEY and CDR2 SMNVEV come from the germline V gene (reference sequence). The CDR3 totals 15 residues. V was pared by 7 bases and J by 3 bases, with 18 bases between. DNA for the CDR3: TGTGCCAGCACACGGACGCCGCTCGGAGACTATGGCTACACCTTC. This codes for CASTRTPLGDYGYTF.

The genes are TRBV7-2 and TRBJ2-3; D is possibly TRBD2 (5 bases). This CDR3 is 14 amino acids long. Germline V lookup: CDR1 SGHTA, CDR2 FQGNSA. V lost 3 bases and J lost 0, with 7 bases in between. This CDR3 reads CASSFRGSTDTQYF. The CDR3 DNA is TGTGCCAGCAGCTTTCGGGGAAGCACAGATACGCAGTATTTT.

The V and J genes are TRBV10-3 and TRBJ2-3; 12 nucleotides align to TRBD2. The CDR3 extends over 14 amino acids. V lost 7 bases, J lost 7 bases, and 6 bases stayed unmatched. CDR1 ENHRY and CDR2 SYGVKD come from the germline V gene. The CDR3, as DNA: TGTGCCATCACCCCTAGCGGGGGGGGAAATACGCAGTATTTT. Amino acids: CAITPSGGGNTQYF.

The CDR3 sequence: CAWTDSAGNTIYF. CDR3 DNA: TGTGCCTGGACCGACAGTGCTGGAAACACCATATATTTT. This chain uses TRBV30 with TRBJ1-3, with D maybe TRBD1 (5 bases). The V end was cut by 4 bases, the J end by 2 bases, with 9 bases between. Germline V gene sequence: CDR1 GTSNPN, CDR2 SVGIG (reference sequence). The CDR3 has 13 amino acids.

This rearrangement joins TRBV6-5 to TRBJ1-1, with unresolved D. V was cut by 2 bases and J by 11 bases, with 18 bases left in between. Germline loops: CDR1 MNHEY, CDR2 SVGAGI. The CDR3 sequence is 14 residues long. Here the CDR3 DNA reads TGTGCCAGCAGTTACCATAGGGAGGGTACGGACGCTTTCTTT. This sequence encodes CASSYHREGTDAFF.